This T cell receptor beta chain is from a study of cytomegalovirus exposure and HLA in healthy donors (dated by TCRdb to about 2017). Study-level background: According to an earlier analysis of 587 of the donors, roughly 180 million T cells yielded 117 million unique TCR beta sequences and more than 250 Gb of sequence data. About 300 gigabases of sequencing data and around 88 million unique TCR sequences made up an early release that covered several hundred HLA-typed donors. Among the roughly 370 genotyped donors, approximately 82% belonged to the genetic ancestry cluster associated with self-reported Caucasian donors. The aim of the study was to test whether cataloging public T cell receptors could identify signatures of past pathogen exposure. The study profiled the T cell repertoires of 500 to 800 subjects by immunosequencing and related them to cytomegalovirus serostatus. Besides the first cohort of roughly 660 subjects, a separate validation cohort made up of 120 different subjects was used. High-throughput TCR immunosequencing, statistical association of individual TCRs with disease status, and machine learning were combined to predict cytomegalovirus infection status. To study patterns of TCR occurrence, a later analysis re-analyzed previously published TCR beta repertoires from 550 to 800 donors and added high-resolution HLA genotyping. Rather than using new phenotypic data, the later analysis identified candidate immune exposures from TCR beta sequences and from how often those sequences occurred across donors. In an earlier analysis of 500 to 650 of the donors, high-throughput TCR beta sequencing was used to judge whether each TCR beta V gene segment behaved as functional or pseudogenic. Donor age, sex, ethnicity and CMV serostatus were compiled alongside the repertoire data. A later genetic analysis took genome-wide SNP genotypes for about three fifths of the roughly 670 donors and used that subset as a discovery cohort. All discovery cohort repertoires had been generated on a single sequencing platform. HLA typing included class I and class II loci at four-digit resolution. Typing coverage varied by locus: about 620-640 donors for A, B, C, DRB1 and DQB1; under 550 for DQA1; some 610 for DPA1; roughly 450 for DPB1. Four or five DR-DQ haplotypes were handled as single units for association and clustering, since linkage in the cohort was strong. Among 398 genotyped donors of the cohort, an average of roughly 230,000 unique TCR beta nucleotide sequences was sequenced per donor, of which about 19% were non-productive.

The method behind the library was the immunoSEQ multiplex PCR assay. A mixture of 60 forward primers for TCR Vbeta segments and 13 reverse primers for TCR Jbeta segments was used in the multiplex PCR. Amplification of the CDR3 region of rearranged TCR beta genes was performed with a multiplex PCR assay on genomic DNA. Amplified TCR beta libraries were sequenced as 87-base-pair reads on the Illumina HiSeq System. The study's processing was this. A later analysis counted tens of millions of unique TCR beta chains across the 690 or so repertoires, and about 10 million of these chains were shared by at least two donors. Raw reads were error-corrected and collapsed into unique sequences by a nearest-neighbor algorithm in which closely related sequences were merged to remove PCR and sequencing errors. CDR3 sequences were aligned to IMGT reference sequences to assign V, D and J gene segments. For a sequence to be retained, a match of at least six nucleotides was required to both a V gene segment and a J gene segment. Rearrangements were called productive when the CDR3 lacked stop codons and stayed in frame with V and J; all others were non-productive. CDR3 was defined according to IMGT convention as the region running from the second conserved V-encoded cysteine to the conserved J-encoded phenylalanine. Sequences without an unambiguous match to a single V gene segment were excluded from the earlier analysis of 500 to 700 of the donors. An earlier analysis of fewer than 750 of the donors called V segments functional above 56.7% productive rearrangements and segregating when the between-donor standard deviation exceeded 5%. A statistical classification framework was developed to diagnose cytomegalovirus status using the catalog of TCR beta chain sequences. In a later analysis, TCR nucleotide sequences were compared against IMGT/GENE-DB human TR gene sequences so that V and J genes could be assigned. The TCRdist pipeline was used in a later analysis to assign CDR3 sequences and most-parsimonious VDJ recombination scenarios. In a later analysis, each TCR beta chain was defined by its CDR3 amino acid sequence together with its V-gene family, and reads lacking a unique V-gene family were excluded. A later analysis removed 592 highly shared, low-generation-probability nucleotide sequences to deal with suspected cross-contamination and a sequencing artifact. For each public chain, a later analysis derived a clonal expansion index from normalized ranks of inferred template counts within each repertoire. A later analysis computed generation probabilities with a VDJ recombination model fitted to out-of-frame rearrangements, and checked the results against IGoR. A later analysis scored TCR-TCR, TCR-HLA and TCR-CMV co-occurrence with hypergeometric tests, applying a repertoire-size bias correction to TCR pairs. False discovery rates were estimated in a later analysis by permuting HLA or CMV assignments 20 times. A later analysis grouped co-occurring TCRs with DBSCAN, adding TCRdist sequence similarity when clustering within HLA-allele-positive subsets. Co-occurrence clustering excluded repertoires with fewer than 30,000 or more than 120,000 public chains, plus five with anomalous nucleotide sharing. In TCRdb, the immuneACCESS table is reduced to in-frame sequences with V and J assigned. These tables do not hold every clone; where another copy was compared, an unresolved V gene accounts for under half, and the others remain unexplained. V and J calls and clone size are copied from that table; D and trimming were computed from the DNA. This sample holds 110,000 or so clones; roughly 70% were observed only once. The ten largest clones add up to roughly 11% of the sample.

Results and caveats for the whole study, not just this receptor: Several of the top co-occurrence clusters appeared to be linked to parvovirus B19, influenza, CMV and Epstein-Barr virus, according to a later analysis. A total of about 150 TCR beta chains were listed by the study as associated with cytomegalovirus. Three of the identified cytomegalovirus-associated TCR beta chains were confirmed in vitro to be specific for cytomegalovirus antigens. Most CMV-associated TCR beta chains appeared to be HLA-restricted in a later analysis, and the HLA associations seemed to be driven largely by CMV exposure. An association between a missense DCLRE1C variant and V-gene and J-gene trimming of TCR beta chains was found in a later genetic analysis and replicated in an independent cohort. Presence/absence analyses assumed roughly uniform sequencing depth across donors, an assumption that may not hold. Assigning TCR associations to individual alleles was difficult when HLA alleles, especially DR and DQ, strongly co-occurred. Correlated functional status among segregating V segments might be attributable to linkage disequilibrium, but an unknown experimental factor could not be ruled out. According to a later analysis, TCR association rates differed among HLA loci, with DRB1 alleles showing the most associated TCRs and HLA-C alleles showing the fewest. The cohort was sequenced for TCR beta chains only, and without alpha or paired-chain data the features that could be detected were limited. About 15 rarely observed V segments, including chromosome 9 orphons, were excluded from the earlier analysis of a few hundred of the donors because counts were too low. Specific HLA alleles were associated with 15,000 to 20,000 TCR beta sequences at a false discovery rate of 0.05 in a later analysis. A group of highly shared sequence variants was considered likely to be a technical artifact of the sequencing pipeline. The classifier was reported to diagnose cytomegalovirus status with high specificity and sensitivity in both the original and validation cohorts. The only immune exposure information available for the cohort was CMV serostatus. In a later genetic analysis, fewer N-insertions in productive TCRs were reported among donors in an Asian-associated ancestry cluster than the roughly 700-donor mean. Broadly in line with IMGT annotations, most TCR beta V segments showed up in productive rearrangements about 87% or about 30% of the time in an earlier analysis of around 600 of the donors. Most TCR sequences were observed very rarely across donors, whereas some public TCRs were present in many individuals. It was suggested by the authors that the approach could potentially be generalized to other disease states and immunological phenotypes. A further reported finding was that TCR beta sequences accurately predicted the HLA-A and HLA-B alleles for most subjects in the first cohort. Compared with equally common non-associated chains, HLA-associated TCR beta chains in a later analysis were more clonally expanded and had lower generation probabilities. Because HLA typing was missing for some donors at each locus, association tests included only the typed subset.

The cohort was made up of about 610 healthy bone marrow donors. Cohort members were all nominally healthy when sampled, although unrecorded immune exposures were likely present. The donor was CMV seropositive and belonged to the group of more than 250 seropositive cohort members. Every donor gave a peripheral blood sample, and the peripheral blood mononuclear cells from that sample were used for TCR beta sequencing. The Qiagen DNeasy Blood Extraction Kit was used to extract genomic DNA from the blood cell samples. Note on this clone: The specificity of this receptor is unknown. Nothing much larger sits one base from this clone, and base qualities are not available.

Sequencing input: PBMCs. This clonotype was sampled from a woman between 50 and 59 years old in good health and CMV-seropositive.

CDR3 protein: CASSRPGQGFYEQYF. Here is the DNA: TGTGCCAGCAGCCGACCGGGACAGGGGTTCTACGAGCAGTACTTC. This chain is built from TRBV27 and TRBJ2-7; 10 central bases correspond to TRBD1. CDR1 and CDR2, looked up from the germline V gene (reference sequence), are MNHEY and SMNVEV. Spanning cysteine to phenylalanine, the CDR3 consists of 15 amino acids. Kept here is only the CDR3 DNA, which spans 45 bases and is read in frame from base 1. Trimming leaves V shorter by 6 bases and J shorter by 3 bases, with the junction holding 8 bases beyond the gene matches.